One sample yielded the 10 T cell receptor beta chains listed below, sequenced in a study of shared clonotypes between healthy human individuals. The repertoire was sequenced with immunoSEQ multiplex PCR; TCRdb's copy has only in-frame clones and lacks some. The sample has 600,000 to 750,000 clones; about two thirds are singletons. Sequenced: memory CD4+ T cells sorted from blood. Subset of the sample: CD45RA-negative fraction. The receptors here all came from a young woman in good health.

The rearrangement uses TRBV7-9 and TRBJ2-2; possibly TRBD2 for D (5 bases). This CDR3 has 14 residues. The V gene's germline CDR1 is SEHNR and CDR2 FQNEAQ (reference sequence). V lost 8 bases to trimming and J lost 0 bases, with 10 bases between them. The CDR3 DNA sequence: TGTGCCAGCGCACGGGGTACGAACACCGGGGAGCTGTTTTTT. Translation gives CASARGTNTGELFF. Looking up the rest from reference TRBV7-9 and TRBJ2-2 gives the full variable domain: DTGVSQNPRHKITKRGQNVTFRCDPISEHNRLYWYRQTLGQGPEFLTYFQNEAQLEKSRLLSDRFSAERPKGSFSTLEIQRTEQGDSAMYLCASARGTNTGELFFGEGSRLTVL.

The genes are TRBV10-1 and TRBJ2-7; D is possibly TRBD1 or TRBD2 (5 bases each). V lost 4 bases, J lost 2 bases, and 12 bases lay in between. The CDR3 sequence is 14 residues long. Germline CDR1 is WNHNN and CDR2 is SYGVQD (reference sequence). The CDR3 DNA is TGCGCCAGCAGTGGATCGGGGACCCCCTACGAGCAGTACTTC. It yields the protein CASSGSGTPYEQYF.

This rearrangement joins TRBV7-9 to TRBJ2-1; perhaps TRBD2 as D (6 bases). Looked up from germline, CDR1 is SEHNR and CDR2 is FQNEAQ (reference sequence). The CDR3 runs to 13 residues. Trimming pared 5 bases from V and 7 bases from J, leaving 12 bases between. The CDR3 coding sequence is TGTGCCAGCAGCCAAGGGACTTATAATGAGCAGTTCTTC. Translating gives CASSQGTYNEQFF.

The J gene is TRBJ2-5, the V gene TRBV19; TRBD2 matches 7 bases. V lost 5 bases to trimming and J lost 2 bases; unmatched junction nucleotides: 11. Germline lookup yields CDR1 LNHDA and CDR2 SQIVND (reference sequence). The CDR3 covers 16 residues. CDR3: CASSPRGGTGQETQYF. CDR3 sequence (DNA): TGTGCCAGTAGTCCCCGCGGGGGAACGGGGCAAGAGACCCAGTACTTC.

Turning to this clone: Within the sample, other DNA sequences also encode this same CDR3. The chain is built from TRBV28 and TRBJ1-1; weak D call: TRBD1 (6 bases). V lost 3 bases and J lost 3, with 11 bases in between. This CDR3 is 14 amino acids long. Germline lookup yields CDR1 MDHEN and CDR2 SYDVKM. This chain's CDR3 is CASSLPTGYTEAFF. DNA of the CDR3: TGTGCCAGCAGTTTGCCCACAGGGTACACTGAAGCTTTCTTT.

This clone was counted a single time. The chain is built from TRBV6-5 and TRBJ2-1; TRBD2 might be the D (6 bases). Trimming left V 2 bases short and J 7 bases short, with 15 bases between. Germline V lookup: CDR1 MNHEY, CDR2 SVGAGI. The CDR3 loop spans 15 amino acids. CDR3 region: CASSYSRELGNEQFF. For the CDR3, the DNA is TGTGCCAGCAGTTACAGCCGGGAGCTGGGTAATGAGCAGTTCTTC.

This sequence joins TRBV10-1 and TRBJ2-1; 9 bases agree with TRBD1. Per germline, CDR1 WNHNN and CDR2 SYGVQD (reference sequence). Trimming took 3 bases from V and 6 from J; bases not matched to a gene: 9. This CDR3 is 16 amino acids long. In DNA, the CDR3 is TGCGCCAGCAGTGACACCGGGACAGGGATGGGCAATGAGCAGTTCTTC. Its protein product is CASSDTGTGMGNEQFF.

J is TRBJ1-1 and V is TRBV5-6; D is uncertain. Trimming stripped 0 bases from V and 0 bases from J, with 9 bases between. Germline CDR1 reads SGHDT; CDR2 reads YYEEEE. The CDR3 sequence is 15 residues long. CDR3 residues: CASSLAGRLNTEAFF. In DNA form, the CDR3 reads TGTGCCAGCAGCTTGGCAGGAAGGCTGAACACTGAAGCTTTCTTT.

This clone has only one observation. The chain couples TRBV5-1 to TRBJ2-7; 9 nucleotides line up with TRBD1. V shed 1 base, J shed 4 bases, and the junction held 3 bases outside the gene matches. There are 14 residues in the CDR3. Germline values: CDR1 SGHRS, CDR2 YFSETQ. CDR3 amino acids: CASSLTGTGYEQYF. The CDR3 region has the DNA TGCGCCAGCAGCTTGACCGGGACAGGGTACGAGCAGTACTTC.

The chain joins TRBV7-9 to TRBJ1-1, with a possible D match to TRBD1 (5 bases). Germline V CDR1 and CDR2: SEHNR, FQNEAQ (reference sequence). The V end lost 5 bases, the J end lost 6 bases, and 25 bases lay between the germline ends. The CDR3 sequence is 17 residues long. CDR3 sequence (DNA): TGTGCCAGCAGCCCCCTCTCCAGGGTATTTCAGGCTCCTGAAGCTTTCTTT. It encodes CASSPLSRVFQAPEAFF.